These 30 T cell receptor beta chains share one sample of origin, sequenced in a study of blood T cell repertoires in COVID-19. Only in-frame clones appear in the TCRdb table, and some are missing; sequencing was by immunoSEQ multiplex PCR. Altogether over 300,000 clones are present, around 84% being singletons, with the ten largest covering 10%. Sequences were obtained from PBMCs or T cells enriched from blood (not recorded which). The receptor set was obtained from a woman under 30 who had recovered from COVID-19.

The V gene is TRBV19, the J gene TRBJ1-5; 10 nucleotides align to TRBD1. The V segment lost 2 bases and the J segment 7 bases; nucleotides outside the gene matches: 8. CDR3 length equals 16 residues. The V gene's germline CDR1 is LNHDA and CDR2 SQIVND (reference sequence). The CDR3 DNA reads as TGTGCCAGTAGTATAAGGCGACAGGGGGCTCAGCAGCCCCAGCATTTT. Protein sequence: CASSIRRQGAQQPQHF.

The rearrangement links TRBV12-2 to TRBJ1-6; the table calls TRBD1, which could not be checked here. TRBV12-2 corresponds to a pseudogene. The CDR3 extends over 16 amino acids. CDR3 loop: CASRLSDRGLNSPLHF. The CDR3 DNA follows: TGTGCAAGTCGCTTATCGGACAGGGGGCTCAATTCACCCCTCCACTTT.

Written as DNA, the CDR3 is TGCGCCAGCAGCTTACAGGGGTCCACTGGGGCCAACGTCCTGACTTTC. This codes for CASSLQGSTGANVLTF. The chain links TRBV5-1 to TRBJ2-6; TRBD1 matches at 7 bases. The CDR3 loop spans 16 amino acids. V gave up 2 bases and J gave up 2 bases; unmatched junction bases: 4. Germline lookup yields CDR1 SGHRS and CDR2 YFSETQ.

The CDR3 protein is CATSDLPPAGGYNEQFF. In nucleotides, the CDR3 is TGTGCCACCAGTGATTTGCCGCCAGCGGGAGGGTACAATGAGCAGTTCTTC. The chain has TRBV24-1 and TRBJ2-1, with 10 bases aligning to TRBD2. CDR3 size: 17 residues. The ends lost 0 bases at V and 4 bases at J; junction bases unmatched: 5. CDR1 KGHDR and CDR2 SFDVKD come from the germline V gene.

This clone was picked up a small number of times. The rearrangement uses TRBV19 and TRBJ2-2; 8 positions match TRBD1. Germline CDR1 LNHDA, CDR2 SQIVND (reference sequence). V gave up 3 bases and J gave up 2 bases; unmatched junction bases: 5. The length of the CDR3 is 16 residues. Here the CDR3 reads CASSIFRGLNTGELFF. Here the CDR3 DNA reads TGTGCCAGTAGTATTTTCAGGGGGCTCAACACCGGGGAGCTGTTTTTT. The entire variable domain, with the rest obtained from reference TRBV19 and TRBJ2-2, is as follows: DGGITQSPKYLFRKEGQNVTLSCEQNLNHDAMYWYRQDPGQGLRLIYYSQIVNDFQKGDIAEGYSVSREKKESFPLTVTSAQKNPTAFYLCASSIFRGLNTGELFFGEGSRLTVL.

The chain combines TRBV2 with TRBJ2-1, with D possibly TRBD1 on 5 matching bases. Trimming removed 9 bases from V and 7 bases from J, with 10 bases in between. The CDR3 totals 11 residues. Germline CDR1 SNHLY, CDR2 FYNNEI. CDR3 nucleotides: TGTGCCAGGGGCAGGGAAAATGAGCAGTTCTTC. Protein product: CARGRENEQFF.

The chain combines TRBV30 with TRBJ1-2; D gene unclear. Germline loops: CDR1 GTSNPN, CDR2 SVGIG (reference sequence). Deletions cut 5 bases from V and 6 bases from J, with 22 bases between. This CDR3 spans 15 amino acids. DNA of the CDR3: TGTGCCTGGGAACCTGTGGCCCGGGAAGAGGATGGCTACACCTTC. This sequence encodes CAWEPVAREEDGYTF.

This chain joins TRBV4-2 and TRBJ2-7; 8 positions agree with TRBD2. CDR3 length: 18 residues. After removal of 1 base from V and 3 bases from J, the junction contained 14 bases not matched to a gene. Germline assignment: CDR1 LGHNA and CDR2 YNFKEQ. The CDR3 loop reads CASSQVMAGGETYYEQYF. CDR3 DNA sequence: TGTGCCAGCAGCCAAGTAATGGCGGGGGGAGAAACCTACTACGAGCAGTACTTC.

This chain uses TRBV18 with TRBJ2-2; possible D gene TRBD2, 6 bases. V lost 3 bases to trimming and J lost 1 base, with 15 bases between them. This CDR3 has 17 residues. Germline lookup yields CDR1 KGHSH and CDR2 LQKENI. In DNA, the CDR3 is TGTGCCAGCTCACCTTTCTCGACTAGACAGAACACCGGGGAGCTGTTTTTT. Encoded protein: CASSPFSTRQNTGELFF.

The CDR3 coding sequence is TGTGCCAGCAGCGTAGATGGGGGCGTCTACGAGCAGTACTTC. Amino acids: CASSVDGGVYEQYF. The chain joins TRBV9 to TRBJ2-7; D perhaps matches TRBD1 (6 bases). Germline CDR1 SGDLS, CDR2 YYNGEE. Trimming stripped 0 bases from V and 3 bases from J, with 10 bases between. The length of the CDR3 is 14 residues.

The CDR3 is CASSLVGQGVFGYTF. CDR3 in DNA: TGTGCCAGCAGCTTAGTTGGACAGGGGGTTTTTGGCTACACCTTC. This sequence joins TRBV7-9 and TRBJ1-2; 10 nucleotides match TRBD1. Germline values: CDR1 SEHNR, CDR2 FQNEAQ (reference sequence). V was pared by 1 base and J by 7 bases, with 6 bases of the junction left unmatched. This CDR3 contains 15 residues.

J is TRBJ2-2 and V is TRBV11-3, with D tentatively TRBD1 (7 bases). There are 15 residues in the CDR3. V gave up 5 bases and J gave up 6 bases, with 16 bases separating them. Germline CDR1 SGHNT, CDR2 YENEEA. In nucleotides, the CDR3 is TGTGCCAGCAGCACAGGGGACTCTTACGCCGGGGAGCTGTTTTTT. Its protein is CASSTGDSYAGELFF.

The chain has TRBV28 and TRBJ1-2; D gene ambiguous. V was clipped by 5 bases and J by 4 bases, with 14 bases between them. CDR1 and CDR2 from the germline V gene are MDHEN and SYDVKM. The CDR3 is made up of 14 amino acids. This CDR3 reads CASSQSVPPYGYTF. CDR3 DNA sequence: TGTGCCAGCAGTCAAAGCGTCCCTCCCTATGGCTACACCTTC.

The J gene is TRBJ1-1, the V gene TRBV9, with TRBD1 as a possible D gene (6 bases). This CDR3 region has 14 residues. Trimming removed 4 bases from V and 3 bases from J, with 13 bases in between. Germline V gene sequence: CDR1 SGDLS, CDR2 YYNGEE. CDR3 coding DNA: TGTGCCAGCAGCTACAGGGTGGAGGACACTGAAGCTTTCTTT. This translates into CASSYRVEDTEAFF.

The chain uses TRBV4-2 and TRBJ1-2; D perhaps matches TRBD1 (5 bases). Germline CDR1 LGHNA, CDR2 YNFKEQ. The V end lost 0 bases, the J end lost 3 bases, and 11 bases lay between the germline ends. CDR3 length: 15 residues. The CDR3 region has the DNA TGTGCCAGCAGCCAAGAATGGAGGGGCCACTATGGCTACACCTTC. This sequence encodes CASSQEWRGHYGYTF.

The chain recombines TRBV11-2 with TRBJ1-2, with a possible D match to TRBD1 (6 bases). The CDR3 covers 15 residues. Trimming took off 5 bases at V and 8 bases at J, with 21 bases between the two ends. Germline V gene sequence: CDR1 SGHAT, CDR2 FQNNGV. The CDR3 reads CASSQSNRALVGYTF. CDR3 sequence (DNA): TGTGCCAGCAGCCAATCAAACAGGGCCCTGGTGGGCTACACCTTC.

V is TRBV5-5 and J is TRBJ2-7, with a possible D match to TRBD1 (6 bases). Germline CDR1 is SGHKS and CDR2 is YYEKEE (reference sequence). The CDR3 totals 14 residues. The V and J ends lost 0 bases and 7 bases respectively, with 14 bases between them. The CDR3 coding sequence is TGTGCCAGCAGCTTGGCCTTGGCCAGGGGAGAGCAGTACTTC. Protein: CASSLALARGEQYF. Variable domain in full (rest from reference TRBV5-5 and TRBJ2-7): DAGVTQSPTHLIKTRGQQVTLRCSPISGHKSVSWYQQVLGQGPQFIFQYYEKEERGRGNFPDRFSARQFPNYSSELNVNALLLGDSALYLCASSLALARGEQYFGPGTRLTVT.

The chain recombines TRBV3-1 (or the pseudogene TRBV3-2) with TRBJ2-1; no clear D gene. The ends were cut back, 4 bases at V and 12 bases at J, with 19 bases in the middle. The CDR3 is made up of 14 amino acids. Germline V lookup: CDR1 LGHDT, CDR2 YNNKEL (reference sequence). CDR3 in amino acids: CASSPPLEPVWQFF. CDR3 in DNA: TGTGCCAGCAGCCCTCCCCTAGAACCGGTTTGGCAGTTCTTC.

V is TRBV28 and J is TRBJ1-4, with 8 bases aligning to TRBD1. The germline V gene has CDR1 MDHEN and CDR2 SYDVKM. CDR3 size: 15 residues. Losses at the gene ends were 5 bases for V and 16 bases for J; bases not matched to a gene: 18. The DNA for the CDR3 is TGTGCCAGCAGTAGAGGACAGGGAGACGTAGGGGTGCCGTTTTTT. This translates into CASSRGQGDVGVPFF.

CDR3 nucleotide sequence: TGTGCCAGCAGCGTAGTCCCAGCGGGAGGACAAGAGACCCAGTACTTC. Protein sequence: CASSVVPAGGQETQYF. This sequence joins TRBV9 and TRBJ2-5, with 9 bases lining up with TRBD2. CDR3 size: 16 residues. Germline CDR1 SGDLS, CDR2 YYNGEE. The V segment lost 0 bases and the J segment 2 bases; nucleotides outside the gene matches: 5. The variable domain in full, completed from reference TRBV9 and TRBJ2-5, reads DSGVTQTPKHLITATGQRVTLRCSPRSGDLSVYWYQQSLDQGLQFLIQYYNGEERAKGNILERFSAQQFPDLHSELNLSSLELGDSALYFCASSVVPAGGQETQYFGPGTRLLVL.

The chain carries TRBV5-1 and TRBJ2-1, with TRBD2 matching over 8 bases. V shed 2 bases and J 1 base; nucleotides not matched to a gene: 8. CDR3 length: 17 amino acids. From germline, CDR1 is SGHRS and CDR2 YFSETQ. The CDR3 sequence is CASSFGRGEVSYNEQFF. Written as DNA, the CDR3 is TGCGCCAGCAGCTTTGGGCGGGGGGAAGTTTCCTACAATGAGCAGTTCTTC.

This rearrangement joins TRBV27 to TRBJ1-2, with 9 bases lining up with TRBD1. The CDR3 is 15 amino acids. The trim removed 2 bases at V and 4 bases at J, leaving 5 bases unmatched. The germline V gene has CDR1 MNHEY and CDR2 SMNVEV (reference sequence). The CDR3: CASSLAGQGFYGYTF. The CDR3 DNA reads TGTGCCAGCAGTTTAGCAGGACAGGGGTTCTATGGCTACACCTTC.

V is TRBV5-1 and J is TRBJ1-2; the D gene is possibly TRBD1 (6 bases). CDR1 SGHRS and CDR2 YFSETQ come from the germline V gene. V lost 3 bases and J 2 bases, leaving 11 bases between the germline ends. This CDR3 has 14 amino acids. CDR3 sequence: CASSSQGQNYGYTF. CDR3 in DNA: TGCGCCAGCAGCTCACAGGGCCAAAACTATGGCTACACCTTC.

This clone appeared a single time. V is TRBV6-6 and J is TRBJ2-5, with 11 bases that match TRBD1. Looked up from germline, CDR1 is MNHNY and CDR2 is SVGAGI (reference sequence). Trimming took 6 bases from V and 5 from J; bases not matched to a gene: 5. The CDR3 runs to 14 residues. CDR3 bases: TGTGCCAGCAGGGACAGGGGGCCGGGGGAGACCCAGTACTTC. It encodes CASRDRGPGETQYF.

This chain uses TRBV3-1 (or the pseudogene TRBV3-2) with TRBJ2-1, with D maybe TRBD1 (6 bases). CDR1 is LGHDT and CDR2 is YNNKEL in the germline V gene (reference sequence). Trimming shortened V by 1 base and J by 2 bases, and 9 bases separated the two germline ends. The CDR3 totals 15 residues. The CDR3 region has the DNA TGTGCCAGCAGCCAAGGGGACATAACCTACAATGAGCAGTTCTTC. It is translated as CASSQGDITYNEQFF.

The chain links TRBV4-1 to TRBJ2-1, with 10 bases lining up with TRBD2. Losses at the gene ends were 1 base for V and 7 bases for J; bases not matched to a gene: 7. Germline V gives CDR1 MGHRA, CDR2 YSYEKL. The CDR3 totals 16 residues. CDR3 region: CASSQVSGRDTNEQFF. DNA for the CDR3: TGCGCCAGCAGCCAAGTCAGCGGGAGGGATACGAATGAGCAGTTCTTC.

The chain carries TRBV7-9 and TRBJ1-6, with D tentatively TRBD1 (6 bases). The CDR3 is made up of 15 amino acids. Trimming removed 4 bases at V and 9 bases at J, with 16 bases between. CDR1 is SEHNR, CDR2 FQNEAQ, per germline (reference sequence). As DNA, the CDR3 is TGTGCCAGCAGCTCGGACAGCGCCCAATTTTCACCCCTCCACTTT. The encoded protein is CASSSDSAQFSPLHF.

J is TRBJ1-2 and V is TRBV19; no definite D call. Germline lookup yields CDR1 LNHDA and CDR2 SQIVND (reference sequence). The CDR3 contains 14 residues. V lost 10 bases and J lost 1, with 16 bases in between. For the CDR3, the DNA is TGTGCCACCTCAGGTCAGATTCGTAACTATGGCTACACCTTC. Its protein product is CATSGQIRNYGYTF.

The J gene is TRBJ2-3, the V gene TRBV9; 8 bases agree with TRBD2. The CDR3 runs to 14 residues. The J segment lost 2 bases and the V segment lost 7 bases, leaving 6 bases of the junction unmatched. Germline values: CDR1 SGDLS, CDR2 YYNGEE. DNA for the CDR3: TGTGCCAGCGGCAAGCGGGAGACCACAGATACGCAGTATTTT. Translated: CASGKRETTDTQYF.

In this sample, this clone turned up once. This chain joins TRBV9 and TRBJ1-2; maybe TRBD1 (6 bases). Trimming took 0 bases from V and 2 from J, leaving 20 bases between them. Germline CDR1 SGDLS, CDR2 YYNGEE. This CDR3 has 18 residues. The CDR3 reads CASSVASMGAGLNYGYTF. The DNA of the CDR3 is TGTGCCAGCAGCGTAGCTTCAATGGGGGCAGGGCTCAACTATGGCTACACCTTC.